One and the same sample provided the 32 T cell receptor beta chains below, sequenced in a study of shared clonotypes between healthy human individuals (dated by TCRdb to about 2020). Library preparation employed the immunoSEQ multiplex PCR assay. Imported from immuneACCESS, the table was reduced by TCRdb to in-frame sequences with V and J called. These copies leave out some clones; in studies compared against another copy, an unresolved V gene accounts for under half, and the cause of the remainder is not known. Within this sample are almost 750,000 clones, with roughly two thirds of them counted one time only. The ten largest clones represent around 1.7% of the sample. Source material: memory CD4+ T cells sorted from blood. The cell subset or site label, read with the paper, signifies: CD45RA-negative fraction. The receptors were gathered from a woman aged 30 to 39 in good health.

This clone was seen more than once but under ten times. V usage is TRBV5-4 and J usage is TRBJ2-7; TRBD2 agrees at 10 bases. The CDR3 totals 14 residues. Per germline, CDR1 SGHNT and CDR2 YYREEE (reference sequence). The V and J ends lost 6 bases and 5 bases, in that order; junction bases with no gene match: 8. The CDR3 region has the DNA TGTGCCAGCACCTTTAGCGGGAGGTCCAACGAGCAGTACTTC. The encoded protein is CASTFSGRSNEQYF.

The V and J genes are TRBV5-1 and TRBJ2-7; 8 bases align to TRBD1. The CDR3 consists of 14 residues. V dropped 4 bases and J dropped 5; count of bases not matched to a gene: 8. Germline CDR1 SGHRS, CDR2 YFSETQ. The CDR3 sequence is CASSQGARVDEQYF. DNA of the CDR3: TGCGCCAGCAGCCAGGGGGCGAGAGTGGACGAGCAGTACTTC. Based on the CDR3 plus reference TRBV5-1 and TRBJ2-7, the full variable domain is KAGVTQTPRYLIKTRGQQVTLSCSPISGHRSVSWYQQTPGQGLQFLFEYFSETQRNKGNFPGRFSGRQFSNSRSEMNVSTLELGDSALYLCASSQGARVDEQYFGPGTRLTVT.

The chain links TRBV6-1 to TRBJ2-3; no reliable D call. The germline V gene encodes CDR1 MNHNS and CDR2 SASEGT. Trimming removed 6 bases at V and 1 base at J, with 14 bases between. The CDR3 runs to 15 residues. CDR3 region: CASSEPPQGTDTQYF. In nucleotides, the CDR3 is TGTGCCAGCAGCGAGCCTCCCCAGGGCACAGATACGCAGTATTTT.

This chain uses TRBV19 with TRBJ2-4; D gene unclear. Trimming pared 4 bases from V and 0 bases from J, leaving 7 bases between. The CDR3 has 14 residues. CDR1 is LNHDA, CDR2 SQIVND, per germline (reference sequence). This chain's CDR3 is CASSNPGAKNIQYF. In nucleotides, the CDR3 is TGTGCCAGTAGTAATCCGGGAGCCAAAAACATTCAGTACTTC.

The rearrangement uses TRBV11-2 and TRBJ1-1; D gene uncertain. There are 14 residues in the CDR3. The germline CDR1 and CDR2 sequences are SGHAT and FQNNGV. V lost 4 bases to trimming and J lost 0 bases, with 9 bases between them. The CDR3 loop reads CASSYLNLNTEAFF. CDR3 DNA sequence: TGTGCCAGCAGCTACTTAAATTTGAACACTGAAGCTTTCTTT.

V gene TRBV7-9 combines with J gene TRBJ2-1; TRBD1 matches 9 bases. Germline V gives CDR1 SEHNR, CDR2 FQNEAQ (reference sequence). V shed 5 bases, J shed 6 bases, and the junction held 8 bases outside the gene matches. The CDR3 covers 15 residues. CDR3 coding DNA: TGTGCCAGCAGCGCCGGGACAGGGAGAGTCAATGAGCAGTTCTTC. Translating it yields CASSAGTGRVNEQFF.

The CDR3 region has the DNA TGCGCCAGCAGCCAAGATCTGATCAGACAGGGCCGGGGCACCGGGGAGCTGTTTTTT. Amino acid sequence: CASSQDLIRQGRGTGELFF. The rearrangement joins TRBV4-1 to TRBJ2-2; 7 bases match TRBD1. V trimming: 0 bases; J trimming: 4 bases; junction bases outside the gene matches: 14. This CDR3 is built from 19 residues. Germline-derived CDR1 and CDR2 are MGHRA and YSYEKL.

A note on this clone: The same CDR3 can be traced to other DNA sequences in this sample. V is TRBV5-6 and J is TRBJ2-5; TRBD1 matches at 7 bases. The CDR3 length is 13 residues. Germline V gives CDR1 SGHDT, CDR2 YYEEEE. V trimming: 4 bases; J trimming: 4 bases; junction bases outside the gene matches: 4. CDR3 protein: CASSPRDRETQYF. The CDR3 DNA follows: TGTGCCAGCAGCCCCCGGGACAGAGAGACCCAGTACTTC.

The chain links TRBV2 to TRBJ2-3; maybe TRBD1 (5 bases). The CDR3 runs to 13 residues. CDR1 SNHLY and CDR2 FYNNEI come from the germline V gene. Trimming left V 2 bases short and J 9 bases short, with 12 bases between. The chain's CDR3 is CASSEYRIITQYF. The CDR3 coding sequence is TGTGCCAGCAGTGAATACAGGATCATAACGCAGTATTTT.

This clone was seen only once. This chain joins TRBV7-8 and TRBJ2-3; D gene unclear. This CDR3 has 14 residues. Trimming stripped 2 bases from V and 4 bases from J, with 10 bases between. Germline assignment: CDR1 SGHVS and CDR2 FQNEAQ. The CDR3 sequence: CASSLLTSADTQYF. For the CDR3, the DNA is TGTGCCAGCAGCTTATTGACTTCGGCAGATACGCAGTATTTT.

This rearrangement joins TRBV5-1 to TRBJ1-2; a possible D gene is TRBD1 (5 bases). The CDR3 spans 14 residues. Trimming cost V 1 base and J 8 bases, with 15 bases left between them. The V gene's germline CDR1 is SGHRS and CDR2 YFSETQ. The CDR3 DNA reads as TGCGCCAGCAGCTTGACAGGACTTTATCCGGGCTACACCTTC. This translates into CASSLTGLYPGYTF.

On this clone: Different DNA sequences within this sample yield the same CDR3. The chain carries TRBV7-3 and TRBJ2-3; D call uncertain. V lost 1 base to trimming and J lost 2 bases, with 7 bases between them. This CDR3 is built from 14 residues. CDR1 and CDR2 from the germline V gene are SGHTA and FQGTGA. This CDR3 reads CASSLNIPTDTQYF. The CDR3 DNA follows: TGTGCCAGCAGCTTAAACATCCCCACAGATACGCAGTATTTT.

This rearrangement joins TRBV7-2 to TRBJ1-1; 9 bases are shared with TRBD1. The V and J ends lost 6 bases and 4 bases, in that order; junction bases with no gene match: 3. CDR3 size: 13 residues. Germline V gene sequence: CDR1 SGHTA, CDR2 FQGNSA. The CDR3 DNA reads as TGTGCCAGCAGACTACAGGGGGCCACTGAAGCTTTCTTT. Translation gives CASRLQGATEAFF.

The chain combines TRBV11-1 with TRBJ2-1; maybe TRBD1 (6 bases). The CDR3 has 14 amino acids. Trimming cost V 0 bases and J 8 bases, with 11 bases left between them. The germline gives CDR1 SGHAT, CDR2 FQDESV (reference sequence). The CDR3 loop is CASSLASRGHEQFF. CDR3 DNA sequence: TGTGCCAGCAGCTTAGCTTCCAGGGGCCATGAGCAGTTCTTC.

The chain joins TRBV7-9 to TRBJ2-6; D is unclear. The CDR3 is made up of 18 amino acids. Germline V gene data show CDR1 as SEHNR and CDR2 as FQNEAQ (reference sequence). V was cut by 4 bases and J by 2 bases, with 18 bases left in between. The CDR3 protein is CASSSYMARVAGANVLTF. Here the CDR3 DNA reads TGTGCCAGCAGCTCCTACATGGCCCGCGTCGCTGGGGCCAACGTCCTGACTTTC.

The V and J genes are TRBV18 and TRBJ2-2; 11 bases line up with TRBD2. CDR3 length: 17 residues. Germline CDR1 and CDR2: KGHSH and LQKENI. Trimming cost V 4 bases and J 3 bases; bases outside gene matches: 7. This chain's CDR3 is CASSRSLAGADTGELFF. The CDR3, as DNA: TGTGCCAGCTCACGATCACTAGCGGGAGCTGACACCGGGGAGCTGTTTTTT. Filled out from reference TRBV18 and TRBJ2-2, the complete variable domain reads NAGVMQNPRHLVRRRGQEARLRCSPMKGHSHVYWYRQLPEEGLKFMVYLQKENIIDESGMPKERFSAEFPKEGPSILRIQQVVRGDSAAYFCASSRSLAGADTGELFFGEGSRLTVL.

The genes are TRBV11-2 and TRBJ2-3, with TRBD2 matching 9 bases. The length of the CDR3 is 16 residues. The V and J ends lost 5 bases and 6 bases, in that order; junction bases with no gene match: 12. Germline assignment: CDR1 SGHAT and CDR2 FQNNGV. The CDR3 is CASSRRRGLASDTQYF. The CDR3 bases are TGTGCCAGCAGCCGCCGACGGGGACTAGCCTCGGATACGCAGTATTTT.

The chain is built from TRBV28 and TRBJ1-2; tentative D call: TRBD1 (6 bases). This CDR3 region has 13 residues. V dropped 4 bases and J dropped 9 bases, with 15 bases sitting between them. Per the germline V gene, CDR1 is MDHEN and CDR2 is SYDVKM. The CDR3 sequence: CASSSQGPQSYTF. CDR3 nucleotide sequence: TGTGCCAGCAGTTCCCAGGGGCCCCAGAGCTACACCTTC.

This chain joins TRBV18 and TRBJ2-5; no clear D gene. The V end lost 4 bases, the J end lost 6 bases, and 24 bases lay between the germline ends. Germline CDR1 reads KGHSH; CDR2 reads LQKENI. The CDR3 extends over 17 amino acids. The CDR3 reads CASSRDVGREVRKTQYF. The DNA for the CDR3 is TGTGCCAGCTCACGCGACGTAGGGCGAGAGGTGAGGAAGACCCAGTACTTC.

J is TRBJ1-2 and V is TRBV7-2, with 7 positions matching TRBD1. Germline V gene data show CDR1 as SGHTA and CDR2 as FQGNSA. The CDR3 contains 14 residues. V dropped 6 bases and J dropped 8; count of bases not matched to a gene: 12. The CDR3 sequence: CASSYTGTVGGYTF. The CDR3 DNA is TGTGCCAGCAGTTACACCGGGACAGTAGGAGGCTACACCTTC. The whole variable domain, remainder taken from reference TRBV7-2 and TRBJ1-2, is GAGVSQSPSNKVTEKGKDVELRCDPISGHTALYWYRQSLGQGLEFLIYFQGNSAPDKSGLPSDRFSAERTGGSVSTLTIQRTQQEDSAVYLCASSYTGTVGGYTFGSGTRLTVV.

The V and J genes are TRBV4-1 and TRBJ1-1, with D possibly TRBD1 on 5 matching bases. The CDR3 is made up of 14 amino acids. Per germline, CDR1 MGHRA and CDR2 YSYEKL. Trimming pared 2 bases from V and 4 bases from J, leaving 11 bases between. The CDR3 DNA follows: TGCGCCAGCAGCCAAACCGGGGCTGGCACTGAAGCTTTCTTT. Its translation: CASSQTGAGTEAFF.

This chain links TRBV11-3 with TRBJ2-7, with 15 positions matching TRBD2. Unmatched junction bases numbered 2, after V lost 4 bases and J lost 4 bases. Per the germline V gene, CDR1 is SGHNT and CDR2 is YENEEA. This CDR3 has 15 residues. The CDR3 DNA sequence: TGTGCCAGCAGCTGGGGACTAGCGGGAGGTTACGAGCAGTACTTC. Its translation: CASSWGLAGGYEQYF.

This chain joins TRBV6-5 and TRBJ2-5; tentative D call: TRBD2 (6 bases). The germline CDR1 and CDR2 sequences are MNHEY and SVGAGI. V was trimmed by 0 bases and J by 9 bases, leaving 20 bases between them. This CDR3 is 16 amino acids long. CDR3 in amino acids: CASSYSMLARVAAQYF. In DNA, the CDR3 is TGTGCCAGCAGTTACTCCATGTTAGCCAGGGTAGCGGCCCAGTACTTC.

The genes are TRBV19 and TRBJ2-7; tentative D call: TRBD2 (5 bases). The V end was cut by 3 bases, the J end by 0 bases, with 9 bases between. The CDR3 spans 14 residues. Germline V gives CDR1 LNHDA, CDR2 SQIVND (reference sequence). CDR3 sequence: CASSIEGDSYEQYF. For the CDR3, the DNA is TGTGCCAGTAGTATTGAGGGAGACTCCTACGAGCAGTACTTC.

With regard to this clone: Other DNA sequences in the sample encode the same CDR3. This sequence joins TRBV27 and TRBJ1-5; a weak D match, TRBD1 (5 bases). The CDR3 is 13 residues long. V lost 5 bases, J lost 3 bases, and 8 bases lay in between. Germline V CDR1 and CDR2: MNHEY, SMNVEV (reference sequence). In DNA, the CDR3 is TGTGCCAGCAGTCGGGACTCCAATCAGCCCCAGCATTTT. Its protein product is CASSRDSNQPQHF.

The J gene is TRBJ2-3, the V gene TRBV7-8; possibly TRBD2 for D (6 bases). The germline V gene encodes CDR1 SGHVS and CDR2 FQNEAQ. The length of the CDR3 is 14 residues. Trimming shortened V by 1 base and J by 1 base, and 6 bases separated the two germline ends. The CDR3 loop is CASSLVAGTDTQYF. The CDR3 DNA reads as TGTGCCAGCAGCTTAGTAGCGGGCACAGATACGCAGTATTTT.

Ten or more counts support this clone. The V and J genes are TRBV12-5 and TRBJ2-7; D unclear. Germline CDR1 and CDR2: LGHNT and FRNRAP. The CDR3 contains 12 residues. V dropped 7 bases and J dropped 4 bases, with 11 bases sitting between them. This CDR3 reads CASAPLPYEQYF. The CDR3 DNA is TGTGCTAGTGCCCCCCTCCCATACGAGCAGTACTTC.

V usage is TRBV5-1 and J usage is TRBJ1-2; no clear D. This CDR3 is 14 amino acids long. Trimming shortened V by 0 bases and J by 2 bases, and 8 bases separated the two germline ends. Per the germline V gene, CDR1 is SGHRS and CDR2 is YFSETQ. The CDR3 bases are TGCGCCAGCAGCTTGGAGTGGGCAAACTATGGCTACACCTTC. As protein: CASSLEWANYGYTF.

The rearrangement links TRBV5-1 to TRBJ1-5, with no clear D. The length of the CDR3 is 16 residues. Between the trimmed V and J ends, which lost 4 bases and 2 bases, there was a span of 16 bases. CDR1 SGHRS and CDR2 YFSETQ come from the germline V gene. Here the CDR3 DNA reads TGCGCCAGCAGCAGGGATTCGCTGAGGGGCAATCAGCCCCAGCATTTT. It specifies CASSRDSLRGNQPQHF.

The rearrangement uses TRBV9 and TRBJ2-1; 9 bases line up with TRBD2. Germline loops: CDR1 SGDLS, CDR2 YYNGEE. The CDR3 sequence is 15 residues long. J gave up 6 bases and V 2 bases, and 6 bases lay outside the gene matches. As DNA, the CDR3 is TGTGCCAGCAGCGTGGGGACTAGCTATCTCAATGAGCAGTTCTTC. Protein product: CASSVGTSYLNEQFF.

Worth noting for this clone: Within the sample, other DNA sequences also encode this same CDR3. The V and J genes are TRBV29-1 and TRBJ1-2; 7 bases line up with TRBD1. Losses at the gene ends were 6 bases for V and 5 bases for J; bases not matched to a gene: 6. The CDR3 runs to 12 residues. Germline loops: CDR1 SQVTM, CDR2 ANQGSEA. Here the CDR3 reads CSVGGTAYGYTF. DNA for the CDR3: TGCAGCGTCGGGGGGACAGCTTATGGCTACACCTTC. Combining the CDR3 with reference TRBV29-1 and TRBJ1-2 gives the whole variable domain SAVISQKPSRDICQRGTSLTIQCQVDSQVTMMFWYRQQPGQSLTLIATANQGSEATYESGFVIDKFPISRPNLTFSTLTVSNMSPEDSSIYLCSVGGTAYGYTFGSGTRLTVV.

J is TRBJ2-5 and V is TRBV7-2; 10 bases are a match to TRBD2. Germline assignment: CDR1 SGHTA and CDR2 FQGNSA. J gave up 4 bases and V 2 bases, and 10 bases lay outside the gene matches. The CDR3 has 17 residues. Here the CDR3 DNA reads TGTGCCAGCAGCTTAACTAGCGGGACTGGGGGTACAGAGACCCAGTACTTC. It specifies CASSLTSGTGGTETQYF.